This is a list of T cell receptor beta chains from one sample in a study of tumor and adjacent non-tumor tissue in lung cancer. TCRdb re-called the multiplex PCR reads with MiXCR, one entry per CDR3 protein. The data show 220,000 or so distinct CDR3 sequences, with around 71% seen just once and around 25% held by the top ten. Input material: lung tumor tissue. The source is a man between 60 and 70 years old with non-small cell lung cancer. Both conserved end residues are part of each CDR3. D genes are given only for firm matches. Clone size, where shown, is once, few, many, or a class for clones that have expanded.

clone_size	d_call	v_call	j_call	cdr3_nt	cdr3_aa
many	TRBD2	TRBV6-1	TRBJ2-3	TGTGCCAGCAGTGAAGCCGGCGGGGGGGCCCCAAGCACAGATACGCAGTATTTT	CASSEAGGGAPSTDTQYF
many	TRBD2	TRBV20-1	TRBJ2-1	TGCAGTGCTAGAGGCCTAGCGGGGCAGTTCTTC	CSARGLAGQFF
NA	NA	TRBV20-1	TRBJ2-1	TGCACTGCTAGAGAAGACGTTAATGAGCAGTTCTTC	CTAREDVNEQFF
many	TRBD2	TRBV20-1	TRBJ2-7	TGCAGTGCTTCCTTTGGGACTAGCCCCAACGGGGAGCAGTACTTC	CSASFGTSPNGEQYF
NA	NA	TRBV28	TRBJ1-1	TGTGCCAGCAGTTTAGGGGGTACCACTGAAGCTTTCTTT	CASSLGGTTEAFF
NA	NA	TRBV6-2/TRBV6-3	TRBJ2-1	TGCGCCAGCTCCCCCCATGGGTCTAGCTCCTACAATGAGCAGTTCTTC	CASSPHGSSSYNEQFF
NA	NA	TRBV7-8	TRBJ2-1	TGTGCCAGCAGCTGGCGCTACCTTCTGGAGCAGTTCTTC	CASSWRYLLEQFF
NA	NA	TRBV4-2	TRBJ1-5	TGTGCCAGCAACCAAGATCGGAGGGGCAATCAGCCCCCGCATTTT	CASNQDRRGNQPPHF
few	TRBD2	TRBV20-1	TRBJ2-3	TGCAGTGCTAGAGTCCCCACTGGCGGGAGGGCAGATACGCAGTATTTT	CSARVPTGGRADTQYF
NA	NA	TRBV20-1	TRBJ2-1	TGCAGTGCTAGAACTATCAGTGTCAATGAGCAGTTCTTC	CSARTISVNEQFF
many	NA	TRBV4-2	TRBJ2-3	TGTGCCAGCAGCCAAGAGAGCCTATACACAGATACGCAGTATTTT	CASSQESLYTDTQYF
NA	NA	TRBV20-1	TRBJ1-2	TGCAGTGCTAGAGACCCCGTCGGGGGGACTGGTTACACCTTC	CSARDPVGGTGYTF
NA	NA	TRBV6-1	TRBJ2-3	TGTGCCAGCAGTTTAGCGGGTATAGGACAGGATACGCAGTATTTT	CASSLAGIGQDTQYF
NA	TRBD2	TRBV11-3	TRBJ2-3	TGTGCCAGCATGCTGTTAGCGGGGGGGAGAACAGATACGCAGTATTTT	CASMLLAGGRTDTQYF
few	NA	TRBV7-9	TRBJ2-2	TGTGCCAGCAGTCCGGGACAGCTCTTACTGGCGGGGCTCACCGGGGAGCTGTTTTTT	CASSPGQLLLAGLTGELFF
NA	NA	TRBV6-5	TRBJ2-5	TGTGCCAGCAGTGATACCGGGACCGCGAGGGACCGGTACTTC	CASSDTGTARDRYF
NA	TRBD1	TRBV20-1	TRBJ2-5	TGCAGTACTAGAGCGAGGGGGCACCAAGAGACCCAGTACTTC	CSTRARGHQETQYF
NA	TRBD2	TRBV4-3	TRBJ2-4	TGCGCCAGCAGCCAAGATGTACTAGCGGATTCAACCAAAAACATTCAGTACTTC	CASSQDVLADSTKNIQYF
many	NA	TRBV11-3	TRBJ2-1	TGTGCCAGCAGCTTTGGCGGGTCTAGCTCCTACAATGAGCAGTTCTTC	CASSFGGSSSYNEQFF
many	TRBD1	TRBV12-3/TRBV12-4	TRBJ2-7	TGTGCCAGCAGTTTTGCAGGACAGGGTCAGGGGACCTACGAGCAGTACTTC	CASSFAGQGQGTYEQYF
NA	NA	TRBV11-2	TRBJ2-5	TGTACCAGCAGCTCTACAAGGGAAGAGACTCAGTACTTC	CTSSSTREETQYF